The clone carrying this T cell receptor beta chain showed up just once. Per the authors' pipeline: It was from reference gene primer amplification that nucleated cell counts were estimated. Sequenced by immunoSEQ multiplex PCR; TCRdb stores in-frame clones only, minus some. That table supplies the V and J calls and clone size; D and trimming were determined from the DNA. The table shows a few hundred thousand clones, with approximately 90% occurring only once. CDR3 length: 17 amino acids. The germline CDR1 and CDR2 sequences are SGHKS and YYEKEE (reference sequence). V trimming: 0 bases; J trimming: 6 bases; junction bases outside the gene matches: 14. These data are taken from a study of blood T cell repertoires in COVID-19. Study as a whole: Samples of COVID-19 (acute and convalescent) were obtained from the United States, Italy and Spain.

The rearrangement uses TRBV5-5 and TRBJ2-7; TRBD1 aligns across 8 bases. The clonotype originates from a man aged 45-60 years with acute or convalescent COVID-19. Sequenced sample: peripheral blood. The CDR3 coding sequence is TGTGCCAGCAGCTTGGTCGCAGGGGGCAGCCGAGTGAGCGAGCAGTACTTC. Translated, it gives CASSLVAGGSRVSEQYF.